The present TCR beta chain was sequenced within a study of radiotherapy plus CTLA-4 blockade in lung cancer. The length of the CDR3 is 20 residues. Per germline, CDR1 MNHEY and CDR2 SMNVEV (reference sequence). V was pared by 11 bases and J by 2 bases, with 22 bases of the junction left unmatched. Some clones are missing from TCRdb's copy, which holds only in-frame ones; the method was immunoSEQ multiplex PCR. The sample has 30,000 or so clones; around 73% are singletons. The V call is TRBV27, the J call TRBJ2-2, with 11 bases aligning to TRBD2. The specimen was peripheral blood, collected from a patient treated with radiotherapy plus ipilimumab. This TCR derives from a human donor with non-small cell lung cancer who had stable disease on radiotherapy plus ipilimumab. The CDR3 is CAAKKSLAGGWRPNTGELFF. CDR3 DNA sequence: TGTGCCGCGAAGAAGAGCCTAGCGGGGGGTTGGAGGCCCAACACCGGGGAGCTGTTTTTT.